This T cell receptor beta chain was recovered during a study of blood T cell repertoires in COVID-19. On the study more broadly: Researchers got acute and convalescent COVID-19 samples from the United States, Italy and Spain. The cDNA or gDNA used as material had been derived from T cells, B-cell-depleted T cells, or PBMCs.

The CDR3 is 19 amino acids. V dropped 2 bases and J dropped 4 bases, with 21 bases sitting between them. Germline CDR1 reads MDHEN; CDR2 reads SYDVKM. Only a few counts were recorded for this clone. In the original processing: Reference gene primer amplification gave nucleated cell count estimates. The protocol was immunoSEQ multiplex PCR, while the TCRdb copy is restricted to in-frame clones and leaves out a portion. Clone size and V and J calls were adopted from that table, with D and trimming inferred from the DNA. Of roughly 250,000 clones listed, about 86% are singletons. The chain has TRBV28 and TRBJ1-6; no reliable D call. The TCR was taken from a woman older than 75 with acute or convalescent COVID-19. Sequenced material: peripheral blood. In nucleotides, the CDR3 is TGTGCCAGCAGTTTACGTTCCCCCGGGGTCCACCCTTATAATTCACCCCTCCACTTT. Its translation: CASSLRSPGVHPYNSPLHF.